A single sample gave rise to the 23 T cell receptor beta chains below, sequenced in a study of beta chain features in type 1 diabetes. Of the isolated RNA, all was reverse transcribed, and so the sequenced material was expressed TCRB transcripts. Assay used: immunoSEQ multiplex PCR; TCRdb lists only in-frame clones, some missing. The table records hundreds of thousands of clones, roughly 13% of them present only once. Regarding the study as a whole: Researchers report that Type 1 diabetes patients had moderately but significantly shorter TCRB CDR3s across all four CD4+ subsets.

Which antigens these TCRs recognize remains unknown. The sample consisted of naive CD4+ T cells from blood. The source is a man aged 18 to 29 with type 1 diabetes.

This clone came up a few times. V gene TRBV7-9 combines with J gene TRBJ2-2; weak D call: TRBD2 (6 bases). Germline CDR1 and CDR2: SEHNR and FQNEAQ (reference sequence). V lost 5 bases and J 4 bases, leaving 17 bases between the germline ends. The CDR3 has 16 residues. The CDR3 is CASSPPGDRATGELFF. The CDR3 DNA sequence: TGTGCCAGCAGCCCCCCGGGAGATCGAGCCACCGGGGAGCTGTTTTTT.

This clone was detected only a few times. The chain couples TRBV5-1 to TRBJ1-1; D is uncertain. CDR1 is SGHRS, CDR2 YFSETQ, per germline. Trimming shortened V by 0 bases and J by 8 bases, and 11 bases separated the two germline ends. The CDR3 is made up of 13 amino acids. In nucleotides, the CDR3 is TGCGCCAGCAGCTTGGCCGGGCTCCCCGAAGCTTTCTTT. Amino acids: CASSLAGLPEAFF.

This clone was counted only a few times. This specimen includes other DNA sequences encoding the same CDR3. The CDR3 sequence: CASSLGLSTDTQYF. In DNA, the CDR3 is TGTGCCAGCAGCTTAGGACTGAGCACAGATACGCAGTATTTT. The chain recombines TRBV7-2 with TRBJ2-3; D remains unclear. V was cut by 1 base and J by 0 bases, with 5 bases left in between. Germline values: CDR1 SGHTA, CDR2 FQGNSA. The CDR3 covers 14 residues.

This CDR3 is CASSPWWGQESQYF. The CDR3, as DNA: TGCGCCAGCAGCCCGTGGTGGGGACAGGAAAGCCAGTACTTC. V and J are TRBV5-1 and TRBJ2-5; 8 bases fit TRBD1. Trimming at V came to 4 bases and at J to 10 bases, leaving 12 bases not matched to a gene. The CDR3 covers 14 residues. Germline-derived CDR1 and CDR2 are SGHRS and YFSETQ.

V usage is TRBV2 and J usage is TRBJ2-5; 11 bases map to TRBD2. CDR3 size: 16 residues. Germline values: CDR1 SNHLY, CDR2 FYNNEI. V gave up 6 bases and J gave up 3 bases; unmatched junction bases: 9. CDR3 in amino acids: CASRLLAGGIKETQYF. CDR3 sequence (DNA): TGTGCCAGCAGGTTGCTAGCGGGGGGCATTAAAGAGACCCAGTACTTC.

The DNA for the CDR3 is TGTGCCTGGACTTCCCGGGGCACAGATACGCAGTATTTT. This encodes CAWTSRGTDTQYF. This rearrangement joins TRBV30 to TRBJ2-3, with D unresolved. This CDR3 spans 13 amino acids. Germline assignment: CDR1 GTSNPN and CDR2 SVGIG (reference sequence). Trimming took off 4 bases at V and 1 base at J, with 9 bases between the two ends.

The chain uses TRBV18 and TRBJ2-7; a possible D gene is TRBD2 (6 bases). The CDR3 length is 14 residues. Germline CDR1 and CDR2: KGHSH and LQKENI. V shed 3 bases and J shed 5 bases, with 14 bases lying between them. CDR3 sequence (DNA): TGTGCCAGCTCACCGGCCGGGGAGGATAACGAGCAGTACTTC. This codes for CASSPAGEDNEQYF.

The V call is TRBV9, the J call TRBJ2-1, with TRBD2 matching over 7 bases. With V trimmed by 4 bases and J by 5 bases, 15 bases remained unmatched. The CDR3 consists of 17 residues. The germline V gene encodes CDR1 SGDLS and CDR2 YYNGEE. The CDR3 coding sequence is TGTGCCAGCAGCTCCCGGCAGGGCGGGAGAATCGACAATGAGCAGTTCTTC. This gives the protein CASSSRQGGRIDNEQFF.

This clone was counted a few times. V usage is TRBV30 and J usage is TRBJ2-1; D assignment may be TRBD1 or TRBD2 (5 bases each). The CDR3 spans 16 residues. CDR1 is GTSNPN, CDR2 SVGIG, per germline (reference sequence). The V gene lost 3 bases and the J gene lost 2 bases, with 17 bases spanning the gap. The CDR3 DNA is TGTGCCTGGAGGGGGGAGAGGGAGCCCCCCTACAATGAGCAGTTCTTC. Its protein product is CAWRGEREPPYNEQFF. The entire variable domain, with the rest obtained from reference TRBV30 and TRBJ2-1, is as follows: SQTIHQWPATLVQPVGSPLSLECTVEGTSNPNLYWYRQAAGRGLQLLFYSVGIGQISSEVPQNLSASRPQDRQFILSSKKLLLSDSGFYLCAWRGEREPPYNEQFFGPGTRLTVL.

V and J are TRBV12-2 and TRBJ1-5; the table assigns TRBD1, which was not confirmed against the DNA. TRBV12-2 counts as a pseudogene. This CDR3 spans 15 amino acids. The CDR3 sequence is CASRTRDRGCQPQHF. In DNA form, the CDR3 reads TGTGCAAGTCGCACTCGGGACAGGGGTTGCCAGCCCCAGCATTTT.

This chain links TRBV4-3 with TRBJ1-1; D possibly corresponds to TRBD1 (5 bases). In germline, CDR1 is LGHNA, CDR2 YSLEER. Trimming took off 4 bases at V and 0 bases at J, with 9 bases between the two ends. The CDR3 sequence is 14 residues long. The CDR3 loop is CASSPGRMNTEAFF. Here the CDR3 DNA reads TGCGCCAGCAGCCCGGGACGGATGAACACTGAAGCTTTCTTT.

The chain is built from TRBV30 and TRBJ1-1; possible D gene TRBD1, 5 bases. The CDR3 has 14 amino acids. Per germline, CDR1 GTSNPN and CDR2 SVGIG (reference sequence). Between the trimmed V and J ends, which lost 4 bases and 4 bases, there was a span of 16 bases. CDR3 region: CAWKADGGGTEAFF. CDR3 bases: TGTGCCTGGAAGGCCGACGGCGGGGGCACTGAAGCTTTCTTT. The complete variable domain, with remaining parts taken from reference TRBV30 and TRBJ1-1, reads SQTIHQWPATLVQPVGSPLSLECTVEGTSNPNLYWYRQAAGRGLQLLFYSVGIGQISSEVPQNLSASRPQDRQFILSSKKLLLSDSGFYLCAWKADGGGTEAFFGQGTRLTVV.

Regarding this clone: Within the sample, other DNA sequences also encode this same CDR3. This chain joins TRBV7-9 and TRBJ2-7; D unclear. Germline CDR1 reads SEHNR; CDR2 reads FQNEAQ (reference sequence). Trimming removed 0 bases from V and 2 bases from J, with 2 bases in between. The CDR3 runs to 12 residues. The CDR3 DNA follows: TGTGCCAGCAGCTTAGCGACCTACGAGCAGTACTTC. This encodes CASSLATYEQYF.

The genes are TRBV7-7 and TRBJ2-7; no clear D. Per the germline V gene, CDR1 is SSHAT and CDR2 is FNYEAQ (reference sequence). The CDR3 is 10 residues long. CDR3 in DNA: TGTGCTCCCAATCCAGGCGAGCAGTACTTC. Translation gives CAPNPGEQYF. The entire variable domain, with the rest obtained from reference TRBV7-7 and TRBJ2-7, is as follows: GAGVSQSPRYKVTKRGQDVTLRCDPISSHATLYWYQQALGQGPEFLTYFNYEAQPDKSGLPSDRFSAERPEGSISTLTIQRTEQRDSAMYRCAPNPGEQYFGPGTRLTVT.

This chain joins TRBV25-1 and TRBJ2-7; 12 bases match TRBD1. The CDR3 is made up of 15 amino acids. V was clipped by 8 bases and J by 5 bases; unmatched bases: 10. The germline V gene has CDR1 MGHDK and CDR2 SYGVNS. The DNA of the CDR3 is TGTGCCAGCCCCGAGGGGGACAGGGGGCGTCACGAGCAGTACTTC. Translation: CASPEGDRGRHEQYF.

This chain's CDR3 is CSAIWNYGYTF. DNA for the CDR3: TGCAGTGCTATCTGGAACTATGGCTACACCTTC. V is TRBV20-1 and J is TRBJ1-2; D gene unclear. The CDR3 runs 11 residues. The V and J ends lost 4 bases and 2 bases respectively, with 5 bases between them. The germline V gene encodes CDR1 DFQATT and CDR2 SNEGSKA (reference sequence).

This clone showed up just a few times. Additional DNA sequences in this sample encode the identical CDR3. This chain uses TRBV6-5 with TRBJ1-2, with TRBD1 matching 7 bases. The CDR3 spans 14 residues. The V and J ends lost 5 bases and 0 bases, in that order; junction bases with no gene match: 3. Germline lookup yields CDR1 MNHEY and CDR2 SVGAGI. The CDR3 nucleotides read TGTGCCAGCAGTAGGGACAGTCCTAACTATGGCTACACCTTC. Protein sequence: CASSRDSPNYGYTF.

This clone was observed a handful of times. This chain links TRBV29-1 with TRBJ1-4; D is unclear. This CDR3 comprises 13 residues. With 3 bases removed from V and 10 bases from J, the gap between germline ends came to 15 bases. CDR1 SQVTM and CDR2 ANQGSEA come from the germline V gene. Here the CDR3 DNA reads TGCAGCGTTGATACCACGGCTTCAGGAAAACTGTTTTTT. The encoded protein is CSVDTTASGKLFF.

This clone was detected only once. The chain links TRBV7-8 to TRBJ2-3; 9 bases map to TRBD1. V shed 0 bases, J shed 1 base, and the junction held 5 bases outside the gene matches. CDR3 size: 17 residues. CDR1 is SGHVS and CDR2 is FQNEAQ in the germline V gene. The CDR3: CASSLALGQGGTDTQYF. DNA of the CDR3: TGTGCCAGCAGCTTAGCGCTGGGACAGGGAGGCACAGATACGCAGTATTTT. Combining the CDR3 with reference TRBV7-8 and TRBJ2-3 gives the whole variable domain GAGVSQSPRYKVAKRGQDVALRCDPISGHVSLFWYQQALGQGPEFLTYFQNEAQLDKSGLPSDRFFAERPEGSVSTLKIQRTQQEDSAVYLCASSLALGQGGTDTQYFGPGTRLTVL.

The gene calls are TRBV10-3 and TRBJ1-3; 8 positions match TRBD1. V was pared by 11 bases and J by 3 bases, with 9 bases of the junction left unmatched. Per germline, CDR1 ENHRY and CDR2 SYGVKD. The CDR3 length is 14 residues. CDR3 DNA sequence: TGTGCCGCTAGACAGGGGTTGGGTGGAAACACCATATATTTT. It codes for CAARQGLGGNTIYF.

The CDR3 DNA follows: TGTGCCAGCTTACCGGGACAACTCTATGGCTACACCTTC. This encodes CASLPGQLYGYTF. The rearrangement uses TRBV18 and TRBJ1-2; D may be TRBD1 (6 bases). From germline, CDR1 is KGHSH and CDR2 LQKENI. The CDR3 totals 13 residues. The V gene lost 7 bases and the J gene lost 4 bases, with 13 bases spanning the gap.

The V gene is TRBV13, the J gene TRBJ1-1, with D possibly being TRBD1 (6 bases). Trimming removed 5 bases at V and 3 bases at J, with 13 bases between. Germline V gene sequence: CDR1 PRHDT, CDR2 FYEKMQ (reference sequence). The CDR3 runs to 14 residues. The CDR3: CASSTYGGHTEAFF. CDR3 DNA: TGTGCCAGCAGCACTTACGGGGGCCACACTGAAGCTTTCTTT.

In this sample, this clone turned up a few times. The rearrangement links TRBV5-6 to TRBJ1-2, with a weak D call TRBD1 (5 bases). The CDR3 is 13 amino acids. Per the germline V gene, CDR1 is SGHDT and CDR2 is YYEEEE. V was cut by 0 bases and J by 8 bases, with 11 bases left in between. The CDR3, as DNA: TGTGCCAGCAGCTTGGGTGACAGTCGCGGCTACACCTTC. Translated, it gives CASSLGDSRGYTF.